A selection of T cell receptor beta chains follows, all from one sample in a study of beta chain features in type 1 diabetes. Sequencing used immunoSEQ multiplex PCR; TCRdb keeps in-frame clones, though not all of them. The profile shows around 360,000 clones, roughly 12% of them singletons. The specimen was naive CD4+ T cells from blood. The receptors were sampled from a woman aged 18-29 years with type 1 diabetes. Both conserved end residues are part of each CDR3. D genes are given only for firm matches. Size is stated for part of the rows, as once, few or many counts, or as a class when the clone is expanded.

abundance,d_gene,j_gene,v_gene,CDR3nt,CDR3aa
-,TRBD1,TRBJ2-1,TRBV11-3,TGTGCCAGCAGCTTAGGCACAGGGGCTTACAATGAGCAGTTCTTC,CASSLGTGAYNEQFF
few,-,TRBJ2-6,TRBV27,TGTGCCAGCAGAAGACAGAGCTCTGGGGCCAACGTCCTGACTTTC,CASRRQSSGANVLTF
-,TRBD2,TRBJ2-7,TRBV7-9,TGTGCCAGCAGCTTGGGACTAGCGGGCCCCTACGAGCAGTACTTC,CASSLGLAGPYEQYF
-,-,TRBJ2-7,TRBV15,TGTGCCACCAGCAGAGGAGAACTCCTTTCCTACGAGCAGTACTTC,CATSRGELLSYEQYF
-,-,TRBJ2-2,TRBV28,TGTGCCAGCAGTTTATTTCGACTATCTAGGGGGACCGGGGAGCTGTTTTTT,CASSLFRLSRGTGELFF
-,-,TRBJ1-6,TRBV7-2,TGTGCCAGCAGCTTAGGGGCGGGGGGTTCACCCCTCCACTTT,CASSLGAGGSPLHF
once,-,TRBJ1-2,TRBV20-1,TGCAGCGCTCCGGACAGCTATGGCTACACCTTC,CSAPDSYGYTF
-,-,TRBJ1-4,TRBV2,TGTGCCAGCAGCGGGGGAGGTTCTAATGAAAAACTGTTTTTT,CASSGGGSNEKLFF
-,-,TRBJ1-1,TRBV9,TGTGCCAGCAGCGTAGAAGAGCACACTGAAGCTTTCTTT,CASSVEEHTEAFF
few,TRBD2,TRBJ2-5,TRBV18,TGTGCCAGCTCACCATCCACGGCGGGGGGCCGGAAAGAGACCCAGTACTTC,CASSPSTAGGRKETQYF
-,TRBD1,TRBJ1-1,TRBV5-1,TGCGCCAGCAGCTTCCAGGGGGCGAACACTGAAGCTTTCTTT,CASSFQGANTEAFF
few,TRBD1,TRBJ1-5,TRBV5-4,TGTGCCAGCAGCTCACAGGGGAACAATCAGCCCCAGCATTTT,CASSSQGNNQPQHF
few,TRBD1,TRBJ2-1,TRBV4-1,TGCGCCAGCAGCCTTCAACCGGGACAGGTTGACGGTGAGCAGTTCTTC,CASSLQPGQVDGEQFF
few,TRBD2,TRBJ2-5,TRBV9,TGTGCCAGCAGCGTAGGGGCGGGGGGACTAGAGACCCAGTACTTC,CASSVGAGGLETQYF
few,TRBD1,TRBJ1-2,TRBV5-6,TGTGCCAGCAGCTTGGGCCGCGGGACAGGGCAAACTGGCTACACCTTC,CASSLGRGTGQTGYTF
-,TRBD1,TRBJ1-2,TRBV2,TGTGCCAGCAAGGGACAGGGAGAGATCGGCTACACCTTC,CASKGQGEIGYTF
few,-,TRBJ2-4,TRBV7-9,TGTGCCAGCAGCCCAACCCCGGGCGGGATAGCCAAAAACATTCAGTACTTC,CASSPTPGGIAKNIQYF
-,-,TRBJ2-7,TRBV4-1,TGCGCCAGCAGCCAAGTGGAGGGGTCTTCCTACGAGCAGTACTTC,CASSQVEGSSYEQYF
few,-,TRBJ2-2,TRBV10-3,TGTGCCATCAGTGCCTCAGGGGACACCGGGGAGCTGTTTTTT,CAISASGDTGELFF
-,-,TRBJ1-1,TRBV5-1,TGCGCCAGCAGCTTCGGGGAGTTTGACACTGAAGCTTTCTTT,CASSFGEFDTEAFF
few,-,TRBJ1-4,TRBV28,TGTGCCAGCAGTTGGGCAGGGATGGGTGAAAAACTGTTTTTT,CASSWAGMGEKLFF
few,TRBD1,TRBJ2-2,TRBV9,TGTGCCAGCAGCCCTCAGGGACAGCCCCTGGTCACCGGGGAGCTGTTTTTT,CASSPQGQPLVTGELFF
-,-,TRBJ1-2,TRBV14,TGTGCCAGCAGCCAAGAGCGGGGATTCTATGGCTACACCTTC,CASSQERGFYGYTF
-,-,TRBJ2-7,TRBV29-1,TGCAGCGCAACGCTCATTTGGCCCTCCTACGAGCAGTACTTC,CSATLIWPSYEQYF
-,-,TRBJ2-5,TRBV18,TGTGCCAGCTCACCAGCACCAGCCGGGGTCCAGTACTTC,CASSPAPAGVQYF
few,TRBD1,TRBJ2-7,TRBV12-5,TGTGCTAGTGTCTCCTTGGGCCAGGGGGACTACGAGCAGTACTTC,CASVSLGQGDYEQYF
-,TRBD1,TRBJ1-1,TRBV4-3,TGCGCCAGCAGCCAAGGGGTGACAGGGCTGAACACTGAAGCTTTCTTT,CASSQGVTGLNTEAFF
-,TRBD1,TRBJ2-1,TRBV6-6,TGTGCCAGCAGTTACGGGACAGTAAGAAATGAGCAGTTCTTC,CASSYGTVRNEQFF
-,TRBD1,TRBJ1-1,TRBV6-5,TGTGCCAGCAGTCAGGACAGGGGACAAGCTTTCTTT,CASSQDRGQAFF
-,TRBD2,TRBJ2-7,TRBV19,TGTGCCAGTAGGAGACTAGCGGGAGACCGCGAGCAGTACTTC,CASRRLAGDREQYF
-,-,TRBJ2-7,TRBV9,TGTGCCAGCAGCGTAGAACCCAACGGGGAAGGGGAGCAGTACTTC,CASSVEPNGEGEQYF
few,TRBD2,TRBJ2-5,TRBV7-9,TGTGCCAGCAGCTTAGCGGTCCTAGCGGGAGTATGGGAGACCCAGTACTTC,CASSLAVLAGVWETQYF
few,-,TRBJ1-5,TRBV6-5,TGTGCCAGCAGTTACTTTGGCATACACCTCAATCAGCCCCAGCATTTT,CASSYFGIHLNQPQHF
-,TRBD1,TRBJ1-2,TRBV6-5,TGTGCCAGCAGTTACCAAGGACAGGGTTATGGCTACACCTTC,CASSYQGQGYGYTF
-,-,TRBJ2-3,TRBV5-4,TGTGCCAGCAGCTCCTTCTCCACAGATACGCAGTATTTT,CASSSFSTDTQYF
few,-,TRBJ2-7,TRBV9,TGTGCCAGCGGGGAGAACAGCTACGAGCAGTACTTC,CASGENSYEQYF
few,TRBD1,TRBJ1-1,TRBV9,TGTGCCAGCAGCACAAGACAGGGGTTCGACACTGAAGCTTTCTTT,CASSTRQGFDTEAFF
few,-,TRBJ2-3,TRBV7-2,TGTGCCAGCAGCTTAGGGAGGGGTCTAGATACGCAGTATTTT,CASSLGRGLDTQYF
few,-,TRBJ2-1,TRBV11-3,TGTGCCAGCAGCTTAGGGTACAGCAACAATGAGCAGTTCTTC,CASSLGYSNNEQFF
-,TRBD1,TRBJ2-4,TRBV2,TGTGCCAGCAGTGGGACAGGGTACGGCATTCAGTACTTC,CASSGTGYGIQYF
few,-,TRBJ1-5,TRBV7-2,TGTGCCAGCAGCTTAACAGGAGGGCATCCCCAGCATTTT,CASSLTGGHPQHF
-,-,TRBJ1-1,TRBV7-2,TGTGCCAGCAGCTTATCGGGTGGAGTGAACACTGAAGCTTTCTTT,CASSLSGGVNTEAFF
few,-,TRBJ2-2,TRBV2,TGTGCCAGCATTAACGGGAGATTAACCGGGGAGCTGTTTTTT,CASINGRLTGELFF
few,-,TRBJ2-5,TRBV7-2,TGTGCCAGCAGCTTAGGAGGCGGGGAGACCCAGTACTTC,CASSLGGGETQYF
few,-,TRBJ2-3,TRBV21-1,TGTGCCAGCGGGCAGCGGACAGATACGCAGTATTTT,CASGQRTDTQYF
-,TRBD2,TRBJ2-3,TRBV28,TGTGCCAGCGGACTAGCGGGAGGGCGGGCAGATACGCAGTATTTT,CASGLAGGRADTQYF
few,-,TRBJ2-3,TRBV5-4,TGTGCCAGCAGTGGGCGGGACAGCACAGATACGCAGTATTTT,CASSGRDSTDTQYF
few,-,TRBJ2-7,TRBV27,TGTGCCAGCAGTAGGGGAGGCCTCTACGAGCAGTACTTC,CASSRGGLYEQYF
few,-,TRBJ1-2,TRBV18,TGTGCCAGCTCACCAGGCAGTCAAAGTGGCTACACCTTC,CASSPGSQSGYTF
-,TRBD2,TRBJ2-2,TRBV4-3,TGCGCCAGCAGCCCCCGTCTAGCGGGGCTATACACCGGGGAGCTGTTTTTT,CASSPRLAGLYTGELFF
few,-,TRBJ2-7,TRBV29-1,TGCAGCGTTGCTCGGACAGAGAGCTCCTACGAGCAGTACTTC,CSVARTESSYEQYF
few,TRBD2,TRBJ2-1,TRBV28,TGTGCCAGCAGCCTACGACTAGCGGGGAACAATGAGCAGTTCTTC,CASSLRLAGNNEQFF
-,-,TRBJ2-5,TRBV9,TGTGCCAGCAGCTCTACTACGACGGAGGGGACCCAGTACTTC,CASSSTTTEGTQYF